The T cell receptor beta chain described here comes from a study of siplizumab effects on memory and regulatory T cells. Clones were sequenced by immunoSEQ multiplex PCR, and TCRdb holds only the in-frame ones, with some missing. The data hold 70,000 to 95,000 clones, with over 80% observed a single time. CDR1 and CDR2 (germline): LNHDA, SQIVND (reference sequence). The V segment lost 5 bases and the J segment 4 bases; nucleotides outside the gene matches: 9. This CDR3 has 15 residues. Findings and caveats of the study: Mean Treg-derived proportions of mappable alloreactive CD4+ clones were just under 70% for siplizumab and less than 35% for controls. The alloreactive clones that mapped to unstimulated subsets made up only a minor fraction.

On this clone: Its specificity is unknown.

The chain joins TRBV19 to TRBJ2-7; 9 positions agree with TRBD1. The source is a human donor in good health. The sequenced sample was CD4+ T cells sorted from blood. CDR3 in DNA: TGTGCCAGTAGTCAAACCGGGACAGGGAGATACGAGCAGTACTTC. Translated, it gives CASSQTGTGRYEQYF.